Each of the 14 T cell receptor beta chains below was sequenced from the same sample in a study of CD8+ T cells in alopecia areata. The sequencing template was cDNA reverse transcribed from extracted RNA. Some clones are missing from TCRdb's copy, which holds only in-frame ones; the method was immunoSEQ multiplex PCR. Here the sample spans more than 200,000 clones, under 80% being singletons. Here the sequenced sample was CD4+ T cells sorted from blood, taken at week 0. The receptors come from a human donor with alopecia areata.

CDR3 nucleotide sequence: TGTGCTAGTGGTTTGGAACAGGGTTCACCCCTCCACTTT. Its protein product is CASGLEQGSPLHF. The chain has TRBV12-5 and TRBJ1-6; the D gene is possibly TRBD1 (6 bases). Germline loops: CDR1 LGHNT, CDR2 FRNRAP. The CDR3 covers 13 residues. The V end lost 1 base, the J end lost 9 bases, and 7 bases lay between the germline ends.

This chain links TRBV11-2 with TRBJ2-2; weak D call: TRBD2 (6 bases). Trimming took 5 bases from V and 5 from J, leaving 21 bases between them. The germline V gene has CDR1 SGHAT and CDR2 FQNNGV. CDR3 length: 17 residues. CDR3 sequence (DNA): TGTGCCAGCAGCGGACTACCCGGGGCCCTGGGAACCGGGGAGCTGTTTTTT. It yields the protein CASSGLPGALGTGELFF. Combining the CDR3 with reference TRBV11-2 and TRBJ2-2 gives the whole variable domain EAGVAQSPRYKIIEKRQSVAFWCNPISGHATLYWYQQILGQGPKLLIQFQNNGVVDDSQLPKDRFSAERLKGVDSTLKIQPAKLEDSAVYLCASSGLPGALGTGELFFGEGSRLTVL.

This chain connects TRBV30 to TRBJ2-1, with D uncertain. CDR1 and CDR2 (germline): GTSNPN, SVGIG (reference sequence). V was clipped by 4 bases and J by 4 bases, with 17 bases between them. The CDR3 loop spans 15 amino acids. The CDR3 here is CAWNFSPPGYNEQFF. The CDR3 nucleotides are TGTGCCTGGAACTTCTCCCCGCCCGGGTACAATGAGCAGTTCTTC.

The V call is TRBV29-1, the J call TRBJ1-1; TRBD1 aligns across 7 bases. With 3 bases clipped from V and 10 bases from J, the junction kept 8 bases outside the gene matches. The CDR3 is 12 residues long. Germline V gene data show CDR1 as SQVTM and CDR2 as ANQGSEA. The CDR3 DNA follows: TGCAGCGTTGAGACGGAGGGGGCTTTAGCTTTCTTT. Translating gives CSVETEGALAFF.

The rearrangement uses TRBV5-1 and TRBJ2-3; D may be TRBD1 or TRBD2 (6 bases each). With 5 bases removed from V and 0 bases from J, the gap between germline ends came to 22 bases. Germline loops: CDR1 SGHRS, CDR2 YFSETQ. The CDR3 is 18 residues long. Written as DNA, the CDR3 is TGCGCCAGCAGTAAGGGGGGCGACTTAAGATTAAGCACAGATACGCAGTATTTT. It encodes CASSKGGDLRLSTDTQYF.

CDR3 nucleotides: TGCGCCAGCAGGTTTTCTGGGGCCAACGTCCTGACTTTC. This sequence encodes CASRFSGANVLTF. The V gene is TRBV5-1, the J gene TRBJ2-6; D is uncertain. This CDR3 comprises 13 residues. Germline values: CDR1 SGHRS, CDR2 YFSETQ. V shed 5 bases and J shed 1 base, with 4 bases lying between them.

The chain employs TRBV29-1 and TRBJ1-1; D ambiguous. Between the trimmed V and J ends, which lost 3 bases and 6 bases, there was a span of 14 bases. Germline CDR1 reads SQVTM; CDR2 reads ANQGSEA. This CDR3 region has 13 residues. This CDR3 reads CSVERVLIAEAFF. The CDR3 DNA follows: TGCAGCGTTGAGAGGGTGCTGATCGCTGAAGCTTTCTTT.

The V and J genes are TRBV30 and TRBJ2-2; a weak D match, TRBD2 (5 bases). This CDR3 has 13 residues. Germline lookup yields CDR1 GTSNPN and CDR2 SVGIG (reference sequence). Trimming pared 0 bases from V and 7 bases from J, leaving 9 bases between. The CDR3 reads CAWSVRGLGELFF. CDR3 coding DNA: TGTGCCTGGAGTGTACGGGGTCTCGGGGAGCTGTTTTTT.

This clone was seen only a few times. The rearrangement uses TRBV2 and TRBJ1-1, with unresolved D. The CDR3 contains 13 residues. Germline V CDR1 and CDR2: SNHLY, FYNNEI. The V end was cut by 8 bases, the J end by 5 bases, with 15 bases between. The CDR3 bases are TGTGCCAGCGAGCCGGCACCCCGAACTGAAGCTTTCTTT. This codes for CASEPAPRTEAFF.

The rearrangement links TRBV29-1 to TRBJ2-5; the D is unclear. CDR1 and CDR2 (germline): SQVTM, ANQGSEA. The CDR3 has 12 amino acids. Trimming pared 5 bases from V and 1 base from J, leaving 8 bases between. CDR3 sequence (DNA): TGCAGCGTTATGGCAGCCCAAGAGACCCAGTACTTC. Amino acid sequence: CSVMAAQETQYF.

As for this clone: Other DNA sequences of this sample code for an identical CDR3. The J gene is TRBJ2-5, the V gene TRBV29-1; 8 nucleotides agree with TRBD1. V lost 7 bases, J lost 1 base, and 2 bases stayed unmatched. This CDR3 region has 12 residues. Germline assignment: CDR1 SQVTM and CDR2 ANQGSEA. This CDR3 reads CSATGGQETQYF. The CDR3 DNA follows: TGCAGCGCAACAGGGGGCCAAGAGACCCAGTACTTC.

The chain uses TRBV29-1 and TRBJ2-7; D is unresolved. In germline, CDR1 is SQVTM, CDR2 ANQGSEA. V dropped 4 bases and J dropped 5 bases, with 9 bases sitting between them. The CDR3 consists of 11 residues. In nucleotides, the CDR3 is TGCAGCGTTGTCATAAGCCACGAGCAGTACTTC. This codes for CSVVISHEQYF.

V and J are TRBV30 and TRBJ1-1, with TRBD1 identical over 7 bases. V lost 2 bases and J lost 4; bases outside the gene matches: 7. Germline assignment: CDR1 GTSNPN and CDR2 SVGIG (reference sequence). This CDR3 has 14 amino acids. Written as DNA, the CDR3 is TGTGCCTGGAGTTGGACAGGCCGGGGCACTGAAGCTTTCTTT. Protein sequence: CAWSWTGRGTEAFF.

This clone appeared once. CDR3 coding DNA: TGCAGTGCTAGGGGACCTGGGGAAGCTTTCTTT. The encoded protein is CSARGPGEAFF. The chain links TRBV20-1 to TRBJ1-1; D is perhaps TRBD1 (5 bases). Trimming stripped 3 bases from V and 8 bases from J, with 10 bases between. The CDR3 covers 11 residues. Germline V gene data show CDR1 as DFQATT and CDR2 as SNEGSKA (reference sequence).